The 2 T cell receptor beta chains below come from one sample, sequenced in a study of OX40 agonist ivuxolimab in advanced cancers. Assay used: immunoSEQ multiplex PCR; TCRdb lists only in-frame clones, some missing. The sample records around 94,000 clones, about 85% being singletons. Here the sequenced sample was CD4+ or CD8+ T cells sorted from blood, taken in a trial of the OX40 agonist ivuxolimab. The receptors shown here come from an adult with an advanced solid tumor such as melanoma, head and neck, liver or kidney cancer.

The chain carries TRBV5-6 and TRBJ2-1; D assignment may be TRBD1 or TRBD2 (5 bases each). This CDR3 comprises 15 residues. V was clipped by 5 bases and J by 3 bases, with 15 bases between them. Germline V gene data show CDR1 as SGHDT and CDR2 as YYEEEE. As DNA, the CDR3 is TGTGCCAGCAGTCTCACCCCTGGGGGCTACAATGAGCAGTTCTTC. Translated: CASSLTPGGYNEQFF.

V gene TRBV28 combines with J gene TRBJ1-3; 9 bases line up with TRBD1. The V and J ends lost 8 bases and 15 bases, in that order; junction bases with no gene match: 8. The CDR3 covers 11 residues. The V gene's germline CDR1 is MDHEN and CDR2 SYDVKM. The CDR3 DNA reads as TGTGCCAGCCATAGGGGGACAGGGACATATTTT. The encoded protein is CASHRGTGTYF.